Following are 11 T cell receptor beta chains from one sample sequenced in a study of T cell repertoires in cytomegalovirus infection. Using its own MiXCR run on the reads, TCRdb lists one record per CDR3 protein. The repertoire holds around 230,000 distinct CDR3 sequences, with 6% to 8% as singletons. Sample: PBMCs. The source is a human donor in good health (CMV status not recorded). Some clones in this sample may be carry-over from other donors' samples.

This clonotype was found a few times. The rearrangement links TRBV5-6 to TRBJ2-1; possibly TRBD2 for D (7 bases). The V end lost 4 bases, the J end lost 8 bases, and 31 bases lay between the germline ends. Germline-derived CDR1 and CDR2 are SGHDT and YYEEEE. The CDR3 is made up of 19 amino acids. CDR3 loop: CASSLDPRSRGGAFHEQFF. The CDR3 nucleotides are TGTGCCAGCAGCCTAGACCCCCGATCTCGAGGGGGGGCCTTTCATGAGCAGTTCTTC.

This clonotype was observed many times. The chain links TRBV7-2 to TRBJ1-3; no definite D call. Trimming stripped 5 bases from V and 0 bases from J, with 11 bases between. This CDR3 has 15 residues. Germline lookup yields CDR1 SGHTA and CDR2 FQGNSA. The CDR3 spells CASSRDSNSGNTIYF. DNA of the CDR3: TGTGCCAGCAGCAGAGACTCAAACTCTGGAAACACCATATATTTT. The complete variable domain, with remaining parts taken from reference TRBV7-2 and TRBJ1-3, reads GAGVSQSPSNKVTEKGKDVELRCDPISGHTALYWYRQSLGQGLEFLIYFQGNSAPDKSGLPSDRFSAERTGGSVSTLTIQRTQQEDSAVYLCASSRDSNSGNTIYFGEGSWLTVV.

The chain employs TRBV5-4 and TRBJ1-4, with a weak D call TRBD1 (5 bases). Germline CDR1 is SGHNT and CDR2 is YYREEE (reference sequence). Trimming removed 0 bases from V and 8 bases from J, with 11 bases in between. CDR3 length: 14 residues. CDR3 region: CASSLAGGWEKLFF. The CDR3 nucleotides are TGTGCCAGCAGCTTGGCTGGGGGTTGGGAAAAACTGTTTTTT.

There are many counts of this clonotype. The chain uses TRBV20-1 and TRBJ2-3, with TRBD2 identical over 8 bases. This CDR3 spans 17 amino acids. V gave up 0 bases and J gave up 2 bases; unmatched junction bases: 10. Germline assignment: CDR1 DFQATT and CDR2 SNEGSKA (reference sequence). The chain's CDR3 is CSARDFSASGFTDTQYF. CDR3 in DNA: TGCAGTGCTAGAGATTTTTCGGCTAGCGGGTTCACAGATACGCAGTATTTT.

This clonotype was found many times. This chain links TRBV7-2 with TRBJ2-2; perhaps TRBD2 as D (6 bases). This CDR3 comprises 15 residues. The V gene's germline CDR1 is SGHTA and CDR2 FQGNSA. Trimming took off 1 base at V and 1 base at J, with 7 bases between the two ends. CDR3 coding DNA: TGTGCCAGCAGCTTAGTCGGGGGGAACACCGGGGAGCTGTTTTTT. Protein: CASSLVGGNTGELFF.

This clonotype was observed many times. The chain is built from TRBV6-5 and TRBJ2-1; 9 nucleotides agree with TRBD1. The germline V gene encodes CDR1 MNHEY and CDR2 SVGAGI. There are 14 residues in the CDR3. J gave up 5 bases and V 6 bases, and 5 bases lay outside the gene matches. The CDR3 bases are TGTGCCAGCAGGACCGGGACAGGGAACAATGAGCAGTTCTTC. Translated: CASRTGTGNNEQFF.

This clonotype was seen at least ten times. The J gene is TRBJ2-7, the V gene TRBV18; possible D gene TRBD1, 6 bases. The CDR3 runs to 15 residues. In germline, CDR1 is KGHSH, CDR2 LQKENI. V was cut by 2 bases and J by 5 bases, with 16 bases left in between. The DNA for the CDR3 is TGTGCCAGCTCACCAACGACAGGAGGTAGAGACGAGCAGTACTTC. Translated, it gives CASSPTTGGRDEQYF.

This clonotype was seen many times. The rearrangement links TRBV6-1 to TRBJ2-5; TRBD2 might be the D (5 bases). Germline CDR1 MNHNS, CDR2 SASEGT. There are 15 residues in the CDR3. Trimming shortened V by 6 bases and J by 1 base, and 15 bases separated the two germline ends. The chain's CDR3 is CASSLSGTLQETQYF. The CDR3 DNA reads TGTGCCAGCAGCTTAAGCGGAACCCTCCAAGAGACCCAGTACTTC.

This clonotype was counted at least ten times. The CDR3: CASTLTGMNTEAFF. The CDR3, as DNA: TGTGCCAGCACCCTAACAGGAATGAACACTGAAGCTTTCTTT. V is TRBV7-2 and J is TRBJ1-1; weak D call: TRBD1 (5 bases). The CDR3 covers 14 residues. Germline V lookup: CDR1 SGHTA, CDR2 FQGNSA. V shed 7 bases and J shed 0 bases, with 12 bases lying between them.

This clonotype was seen repeatedly, ten times or more. The chain links TRBV5-1 to TRBJ2-7; D possibly corresponds to TRBD2 (6 bases). The CDR3 length is 16 residues. V shed 0 bases and J shed 7 bases, with 20 bases lying between them. Germline values: CDR1 SGHRS, CDR2 YFSETQ. CDR3 nucleotide sequence: TGCGCCAGCAGCTTGGCCCCCAACGGGGCAGGAGGGGAGCAGTACTTC. As protein: CASSLAPNGAGGEQYF.

This clonotype was counted at least ten times. The chain is built from TRBV11-2 and TRBJ2-3; the match to TRBD2 covers 7 bases. CDR1 is SGHAT and CDR2 is FQNNGV in the germline V gene. The CDR3 is 18 amino acids. With V trimmed by 3 bases and J by 2 bases, 14 bases remained unmatched. The CDR3 protein is CASSLRTGERGPTDTQYF. CDR3 coding DNA: TGTGCCAGCAGCTTGAGGACTGGGGAGCGGGGACCCACAGATACGCAGTATTTT.